The 29 T cell receptor beta chains reported below all come from one sample, sequenced in a study of response to subunit inactivated influenza vaccine. Each CDR3 protein is one row after TCRdb ran MiXCR on the RT-PCR reads. The sample lists about 700,000 distinct CDR3 sequences, approximately 15% occurring once. The specimen comprised PBMCs from blood, sampled 14 days before vaccination. Receptors were obtained from a man in his fifties who received an inactivated influenza vaccine.

The sample holds many counts of this clonotype. This sequence joins TRBV28 and TRBJ2-3; weak D call: TRBD1 (6 bases). Looked up from germline, CDR1 is MDHEN and CDR2 is SYDVKM. This CDR3 has 14 residues. The germline V and J ends were trimmed by 5 bases and 0 bases, with 9 bases remaining between them. The CDR3 DNA reads TGTGCCAGCAGTGGACAGTTGAGCACAGATACGCAGTATTTT. This translates into CASSGQLSTDTQYF.

V gene TRBV14 combines with J gene TRBJ1-1, with TRBD1 matching over 7 bases. The CDR3 consists of 15 residues. Germline V gene lookup returns CDR1 SGHDN and CDR2 FVKESK. Trimming at V came to 5 bases and at J to 1 base, leaving 7 bases not matched to a gene. CDR3 loop: CASSLLHRGNTEAFF. CDR3 bases: TGTGCCAGCAGCTTATTACACAGGGGGAACACTGAAGCTTTCTTT.

The genes are TRBV15 and TRBJ2-3; a possible D gene is TRBD1 (6 bases). The CDR3 totals 14 residues. The germline gives CDR1 LNHNV, CDR2 YYDKDF (reference sequence). Trimming shortened V by 8 bases and J by 2 bases, and 14 bases separated the two germline ends. The CDR3 nucleotides read TGTGCCACCCAACCCGGGACACCCACAGATACGCAGTATTTT. Translation: CATQPGTPTDTQYF.

The CDR3 protein is CASSPSPGGAGVETQYF. CDR3 DNA sequence: TGCGCCAGCAGCCCGTCTCCGGGGGGCGCGGGAGTTGAGACCCAGTACTTC. The V call is TRBV4-3, the J call TRBJ2-5; possibly TRBD2 for D (7 bases). The CDR3 covers 17 residues. Germline V lookup: CDR1 LGHNA, CDR2 YSLEER. Trimming shortened V by 4 bases and J by 5 bases, and 23 bases separated the two germline ends.

This clonotype was seen more than once but under ten times. The V and J genes are TRBV14 and TRBJ2-2; D may be TRBD2 (7 bases). Germline values: CDR1 SGHDN, CDR2 FVKESK. Trimming pared 1 base from V and 5 bases from J, leaving 11 bases between. The CDR3 has 15 amino acids. CDR3: CASSQVGGLTGELFF. The CDR3 DNA follows: TGTGCCAGCAGCCAAGTCGGGGGGCTAACCGGGGAGCTGTTTTTT.

This clonotype was counted once. The V gene is TRBV6-2 or TRBV6-3, the J gene TRBJ2-5; D gene uncertain. Trimming pared 2 bases from V and 6 bases from J, leaving 10 bases between. The CDR3 covers 13 residues. Germline V gives CDR1 MNHEY, CDR2 SVGEGT. The CDR3 region has the DNA TGTGCCAGCAGTTACGTACTACAACAGACCCAGTACTTC. Encoded protein: CASSYVLQQTQYF.

This clonotype was seen a few times. The CDR3 loop is CASSPTPVTSSTGELFF. The CDR3 region has the DNA TGCGCCAGCAGCCCCACCCCGGTGACTAGCTCCACCGGGGAGCTGTTTTTT. The chain has TRBV4-3 and TRBJ2-2, with 7 bases fitting TRBD2. The V gene end was trimmed by 4 bases and the J gene end by 4 bases; junction bases not matched to a gene: 12. Germline V gives CDR1 LGHNA, CDR2 YSLEER. This CDR3 contains 17 residues.

This clonotype was observed a handful of times. The chain recombines TRBV7-2 with TRBJ2-7; 7 positions match TRBD2. This CDR3 has 14 residues. The germline V gene encodes CDR1 SGHTA and CDR2 FQGNSA. Trimming took 5 bases from V and 3 from J; bases not matched to a gene: 7. The CDR3 DNA follows: TGTGCCAGCAGCCACGGGACTATTCTCTACGAGCAGTACTTC. Protein sequence: CASSHGTILYEQYF. The whole variable domain, remainder taken from reference TRBV7-2 and TRBJ2-7, is GAGVSQSPSNKVTEKGKDVELRCDPISGHTALYWYRQSLGQGLEFLIYFQGNSAPDKSGLPSDRFSAERTGGSVSTLTIQRTQQEDSAVYLCASSHGTILYEQYFGPGTRLTVT.

This clonotype was counted a few times. The rearrangement joins TRBV5-4 to TRBJ2-1, with D possibly being TRBD1 (6 bases). Trimming left V 4 bases short and J 2 bases short, with 13 bases between. Germline values: CDR1 SGHNT, CDR2 YYREEE (reference sequence). The CDR3 totals 15 residues. CDR3 loop: CASSVGDRTYNEQFF. CDR3 coding DNA: TGTGCCAGCAGCGTGGGCGACAGGACCTACAATGAGCAGTTCTTC.

This clonotype was seen at least ten times. The gene calls are TRBV24-1 and TRBJ2-1; D is unresolved. Germline CDR1 KGHDR, CDR2 SFDVKD. V lost 0 bases, J lost 0 bases, and 8 bases lay in between. CDR3 size: 16 residues. In DNA, the CDR3 is TGTGCCACCAGTGATTTGGTGGGTAGCTCCTACAATGAGCAGTTCTTC. It codes for CATSDLVGSSYNEQFF.

The chain links TRBV29-1 to TRBJ2-3; unclear D gene. This CDR3 comprises 14 residues. Germline values: CDR1 SQVTM, CDR2 ANQGSEA. V lost 5 bases and J 0 bases, leaving 12 bases between the germline ends. This chain's CDR3 is CSVLYRSSTDTQYF. CDR3 nucleotide sequence: TGCAGCGTTCTGTATCGTAGTAGCACAGATACGCAGTATTTT.

The chain carries TRBV3-1 and TRBJ2-7; a possible D gene is TRBD2 (5 bases). This CDR3 is built from 17 residues. V lost 0 bases and J 7 bases, leaving 22 bases between the germline ends. Per germline, CDR1 LGHDT and CDR2 YNNKEL (reference sequence). In DNA form, the CDR3 reads TGTGCCAGCAGCCAAGATGGTCGGGGATTCCCTCTGGGTGAGCAGTACTTC. Translation: CASSQDGRGFPLGEQYF.

The table lists this clonotype with a count of one. The chain links TRBV5-1 to TRBJ2-3; D may be TRBD1 or TRBD2 (5 bases each). V was clipped by 4 bases and J by 6 bases, with 21 bases between them. The V gene's germline CDR1 is SGHRS and CDR2 YFSETQ. The CDR3 has 16 amino acids. The CDR3 is CASSPDLGPRADTQYF. DNA of the CDR3: TGCGCCAGCAGCCCCGACCTGGGACCCAGGGCCGATACGCAGTATTTT.

The V call is TRBV12-3 or TRBV12-4, the J call TRBJ2-3, with D tentatively TRBD2 (5 bases). Trimming pared 5 bases from V and 4 bases from J, leaving 19 bases between. The length of the CDR3 is 16 residues. The DNA for the CDR3 is TGTGCCAGCAGTGCCGTCACTAGGCCTTTATCAGATACGCAGTATTTT. Translating it yields CASSAVTRPLSDTQYF.

This clonotype was detected ten times or more. The CDR3 nucleotides are TGCGCCAGCAGCCAGGGCTTGAGCTCCTACAATGAGCAGTTCTTC. Protein product: CASSQGLSSYNEQFF. The J gene is TRBJ2-1, the V gene TRBV4-1; D gene ambiguous. Germline-derived CDR1 and CDR2 are MGHRA and YSYEKL. Trimming left V 3 bases short and J 0 bases short, with 9 bases between. This CDR3 has 15 residues.

At least ten counts were recorded for this clonotype. CDR3 nucleotides: TGCAGCGGACTAGCTTTGGAGACCCAGTACTTC. This gives the protein CSGLALETQYF. This chain connects TRBV29-1 to TRBJ2-5, with TRBD2 identical over 7 bases. Germline lookup yields CDR1 SQVTM and CDR2 ANQGSEA. The CDR3 extends over 11 amino acids. The trim removed 7 bases at V and 5 bases at J, leaving 4 bases unmatched.

This clonotype has only a few counts. The chain combines TRBV27 with TRBJ2-5; maybe TRBD1 (5 bases). The germline CDR1 and CDR2 sequences are MNHEY and SMNVEV (reference sequence). The CDR3 is 13 residues long. V lost 5 bases, J lost 1 base, and 8 bases lay in between. CDR3 in amino acids: CASSGDSQETQYF. The CDR3 DNA is TGTGCCAGCAGTGGCGACAGCCAAGAGACCCAGTACTTC.

The chain links TRBV6-2 or TRBV6-3 to TRBJ2-1, with 8 bases that match TRBD2. J gave up 7 bases and V 2 bases, and 13 bases lay outside the gene matches. The germline V gene encodes CDR1 MNHEY and CDR2 SVGEGT. The CDR3 covers 17 residues. The CDR3 DNA sequence: TGTGCCAGCAGTTACCAGGAACAGCGGGGGTGGGAAAATGAGCAGTTCTTC. Its translation is CASSYQEQRGWENEQFF.

This rearrangement joins TRBV5-1 to TRBJ2-1; TRBD1 might be the D (6 bases). From germline, CDR1 is SGHRS and CDR2 YFSETQ. Trimming took off 1 base at V and 9 bases at J, with 17 bases between the two ends. The CDR3 has 15 amino acids. The CDR3 sequence: CASSLWAGEGSEQFF. In DNA, the CDR3 is TGCGCCAGCAGCTTGTGGGCAGGGGAAGGAAGTGAGCAGTTCTTC.

In this sample, this clonotype turned up a few times. The rearrangement links TRBV5-1 to TRBJ1-6; 8 bases line up with TRBD1. This CDR3 is 14 amino acids long. The V gene end was trimmed by 0 bases and the J gene end by 10 bases; junction bases not matched to a gene: 3. The germline V gene encodes CDR1 SGHRS and CDR2 YFSETQ. The CDR3 sequence is CASSLADRGSPLHF. CDR3 DNA: TGCGCCAGCAGCTTGGCCGACAGGGGCTCACCCCTCCACTTT.

The chain recombines TRBV5-5 with TRBJ1-1; no definite D call. In germline, CDR1 is SGHKS, CDR2 YYEKEE (reference sequence). V lost 0 bases to trimming and J lost 1 base, with 10 bases between them. This CDR3 is 15 amino acids long. This CDR3 reads CASSLVRQPNTEAFF. The DNA of the CDR3 is TGTGCCAGCAGCTTGGTGCGCCAGCCGAACACTGAAGCTTTCTTT.

The sample holds a few counts of this clonotype. This chain connects TRBV12-3 or TRBV12-4 to TRBJ2-7; 9 nucleotides align to TRBD1. The CDR3 runs to 17 residues. Unmatched junction bases numbered 14, after V lost 5 bases and J lost 3 bases. CDR3 loop: CASSPGDRASSLYEQYF. CDR3 coding DNA: TGTGCCAGCAGTCCCGGGGACAGGGCATCATCCCTCTACGAGCAGTACTTC.

This rearrangement joins TRBV7-2 to TRBJ2-1; 16 nucleotides agree with TRBD2. V was clipped by 4 bases and J by 9 bases; unmatched bases: 3. The CDR3 loop spans 15 amino acids. CDR1 SGHTA and CDR2 FQGNSA come from the germline V gene. The CDR3 nucleotides read TGTGCCAGCAGCTCGGGACTAGCGGGGGGGCCTGAGCAGTTCTTC. It specifies CASSSGLAGGPEQFF. The variable domain in full, completed from reference TRBV7-2 and TRBJ2-1, reads GAGVSQSPSNKVTEKGKDVELRCDPISGHTALYWYRQSLGQGLEFLIYFQGNSAPDKSGLPSDRFSAERTGGSVSTLTIQRTQQEDSAVYLCASSSGLAGGPEQFFGPGTRLTVL.

Turning to this clonotype: One junction end does not reproduce the germline sequence, and a read error may be involved. The chain couples TRBV20-1 to TRBJ2-5; the match to TRBD1 covers 11 bases. The V gene's germline CDR1 is DFQATT and CDR2 SNEGSKA (reference sequence). The CDR3 is made up of 16 amino acids. This CDR3 reads CCARDLSDRGLETQYF. The CDR3 coding sequence is TGCTGTGCTAGAGATCTTTCGGACAGGGGGCTGGAGACCCAGTACTTC.

This clonotype was counted only a few times. The rearrangement uses TRBV11-2 and TRBJ2-1; D not certain. The CDR3 is made up of 13 amino acids. The ends were cut back, 5 bases at V and 9 bases at J, with 14 bases in the middle. Germline CDR1 is SGHAT and CDR2 is FQNNGV. The DNA for the CDR3 is TGTGCCAGCAGCCAAATACGCTTAGGTGAGCAGTTCTTC. This encodes CASSQIRLGEQFF. The full variable domain, rest sourced from reference TRBV11-2 and TRBJ2-1, is EAGVAQSPRYKIIEKRQSVAFWCNPISGHATLYWYQQILGQGPKLLIQFQNNGVVDDSQLPKDRFSAERLKGVDSTLKIQPAKLEDSAVYLCASSQIRLGEQFFGPGTRLTVL.

The chain links TRBV20-1 to TRBJ2-6, with D unclear. Germline CDR1 reads DFQATT; CDR2 reads SNEGSKA (reference sequence). V gave up 3 bases and J gave up 1 base, with 10 bases separating them. This CDR3 spans 15 amino acids. Written as DNA, the CDR3 is TGCAGTGCTAGGATGCGCAGATCTGGGGCCAACGTCCTGACTTTC. Its protein is CSARMRRSGANVLTF.

This clonotype has at least ten counts. This chain connects TRBV20-1 to TRBJ2-2; D possibly corresponds to TRBD1 (6 bases). This CDR3 spans 14 amino acids. Germline V CDR1 and CDR2: DFQATT, SNEGSKA (reference sequence). V lost 6 bases and J lost 0, with 11 bases in between. The CDR3, as DNA: TGCAGTGCCCCGGACAGTCCGAACACCGGGGAGCTGTTTTTT. Amino acid sequence: CSAPDSPNTGELFF.

The gene calls are TRBV10-3 and TRBJ2-5; D may correspond to TRBD1 or TRBD2 (6 bases each). The length of the CDR3 is 16 residues. Trimming took off 0 bases at V and 1 base at J, with 12 bases between the two ends. Germline CDR1 ENHRY, CDR2 SYGVKD. The CDR3 protein is CAISESGGSGQETQYF. The DNA for the CDR3 is TGTGCCATCAGTGAGTCCGGGGGCTCGGGCCAAGAGACCCAGTACTTC.

The chain joins TRBV6-5 to TRBJ2-6; 8 bases map to TRBD1. V lost 0 bases, J lost 2 bases, and 6 bases stayed unmatched. CDR3 size: 18 residues. Germline values: CDR1 MNHEY, CDR2 SVGAGI. The CDR3 reads CASSYSRQGRTGANVLTF. The CDR3 DNA reads as TGTGCCAGCAGTTACTCGAGACAGGGGAGGACTGGGGCCAACGTCCTGACTTTC.